The 4 T cell receptor beta chains listed next were all sequenced from one sample in a study of blood T cell repertoires in COVID-19. Clones were read by immunoSEQ multiplex PCR, and TCRdb kept only the in-frame ones, dropping some. The sample shows about 210,000 clones, approximately 85% of them seen only once. Sequenced: peripheral blood. These receptors all come from a woman in her fifties or sixties with active or convalescent COVID-19.

With regard to this clone: The same CDR3 is also encoded by other DNA sequences in this sample. This rearrangement joins TRBV18 to TRBJ1-2; possible D gene TRBD1, 6 bases. The CDR3 length is 13 residues. Germline CDR1 is KGHSH and CDR2 is LQKENI. Trimming took off 3 bases at V and 3 bases at J, with 8 bases between the two ends. CDR3 nucleotide sequence: TGTGCCAGCTCACCTGGACAGCACTATGGCTACACCTTC. It codes for CASSPGQHYGYTF.

The chain couples TRBV19 to TRBJ1-5; 7 bases fit TRBD1. CDR3 length: 14 residues. V shed 5 bases, J shed 5 bases, and the junction held 6 bases outside the gene matches. Germline values: CDR1 LNHDA, CDR2 SQIVND (reference sequence). This CDR3 is CASSSRDRDQPQHF. The CDR3 DNA is TGTGCCAGTAGTTCCCGGGACAGAGATCAGCCCCAGCATTTT.

The rearrangement uses TRBV28 and TRBJ1-5, with 7 bases identical to TRBD1. CDR1 MDHEN and CDR2 SYDVKM come from the germline V gene. Trimming removed 7 bases from V and 2 bases from J; junction bases left unmatched: 14. CDR3 size: 17 residues. CDR3: CASIPGTAMTGNQPQHF. The DNA for the CDR3 is TGTGCCAGCATACCCGGGACAGCAATGACGGGCAATCAGCCCCAGCATTTT.

V usage is TRBV6-4 and J usage is TRBJ1-3, with D unresolved. CDR1 MRHNA and CDR2 SNTAGT come from the germline V gene. The CDR3 has 16 amino acids. The V and J ends lost 2 bases and 5 bases respectively, with 16 bases between them. CDR3 coding DNA: TGTGCCAGCAGTGACCGTCACGGCGGATCAAGAAACACCATATATTTT. This sequence encodes CASSDRHGGSRNTIYF.